Shown below are 16 T cell receptor beta chains from a single sample sequenced in a study of cytomegalovirus exposure and HLA in healthy donors. The PCR had 60 Vbeta and 13 Jbeta primers. Profiled with immunoSEQ multiplex PCR; TCRdb holds only in-frame clones, not every one. The table lists under 200,000 clones, approximately 80% of them singletons. The sample was PBMCs. Receptor source: a male donor in good health and CMV-seropositive.

The chain carries TRBV11-2 and TRBJ2-1; possible D gene TRBD2, 6 bases. V was trimmed by 4 bases and J by 3 bases, leaving 19 bases between them. This CDR3 comprises 17 residues. The germline V gene encodes CDR1 SGHAT and CDR2 FQNNGV. This CDR3 reads CASSYDLGRLGYNEQFF. The CDR3, as DNA: TGTGCCAGCAGCTACGACCTTGGGAGGCTGGGCTACAATGAGCAGTTCTTC. The whole variable domain, filled in from reference TRBV11-2 and TRBJ2-1, reads EAGVAQSPRYKIIEKRQSVAFWCNPISGHATLYWYQQILGQGPKLLIQFQNNGVVDDSQLPKDRFSAERLKGVDSTLKIQPAKLEDSAVYLCASSYDLGRLGYNEQFFGPGTRLTVL.

The CDR3 loop is CASSQEGIRGPGGDEQFF. CDR3 coding DNA: TGCGCCAGCAGCCAAGAAGGTATCCGGGGACCGGGGGGCGATGAGCAGTTCTTC. The V call is TRBV4-3, the J call TRBJ2-1; TRBD2 might be the D (7 bases). There are 18 residues in the CDR3. CDR1 and CDR2 from the germline V gene are LGHNA and YSLEER. The germline V and J ends were trimmed by 0 bases and 8 bases, with 23 bases remaining between them.

The chain uses TRBV5-5 and TRBJ1-5; TRBD1 might be the D (6 bases). The CDR3 is 18 amino acids. The V and J ends lost 4 bases and 4 bases respectively, with 24 bases between them. CDR1 is SGHKS and CDR2 is YYEKEE in the germline V gene (reference sequence). The CDR3 DNA follows: TGTGCCAGCAGCCTAACCCCTGCGGGGGGCGCGTTGAATCAGCCCCAGCATTTT. Amino acid sequence: CASSLTPAGGALNQPQHF.

With regard to this clone: Other DNA variants within this sample encode the same CDR3. The chain has TRBV5-1 and TRBJ1-4; the D gene is possibly TRBD1 (6 bases). CDR1 is SGHRS, CDR2 YFSETQ, per germline. V lost 3 bases and J lost 0, with 9 bases in between. The CDR3 runs 15 residues. CDR3 sequence: CASSSGQTTNEKLFF. For the CDR3, the DNA is TGCGCCAGCAGCTCAGGACAGACAACTAATGAAAAACTGTTTTTT.

This clone appeared a few times. Compared with germline, one end of the junction differs, possibly owing to a read error. The rearrangement uses TRBV28 and TRBJ2-6; maybe TRBD1 (6 bases). This CDR3 has 17 amino acids. Germline assignment: CDR1 MDHEN and CDR2 SYDVKM. The CDR3 spells CASSVWTDFSGANGLTF. CDR3 nucleotides: TGTGCCAGCAGTGTGTGGACAGATTTCTCTGGGGCCAACGGCCTGACTTTC.

The chain carries TRBV29-1 and TRBJ1-1; D remains ambiguous. The CDR3 covers 16 residues. The germline CDR1 and CDR2 sequences are SQVTM and ANQGSEA. Trimming pared 6 bases from V and 3 bases from J, leaving 23 bases between. The CDR3 DNA reads as TGCAGCGTCGCCACTAGAGAATTGAGGGATTACACTGAAGCTTTCTTT. As protein: CSVATRELRDYTEAFF.

V gene TRBV19 combines with J gene TRBJ2-7; tentatively, D is TRBD2 (7 bases). Trimming removed 4 bases at V and 4 bases at J, with 14 bases between. Germline V gene lookup returns CDR1 LNHDA and CDR2 SQIVND (reference sequence). This CDR3 is built from 14 residues. The CDR3 reads CASSKRDTLYEQYF. CDR3 bases: TGTGCCAGTAGTAAGCGGGACACGTTATACGAGCAGTACTTC.

The chain couples TRBV20-1 to TRBJ2-1; possible D gene TRBD1, 5 bases. The CDR3 has 11 amino acids. V shed 0 bases and J shed 13 bases, with 10 bases lying between them. The germline V gene encodes CDR1 DFQATT and CDR2 SNEGSKA (reference sequence). CDR3 residues: CSARDFQGQFF. The DNA for the CDR3 is TGCAGTGCTAGAGATTTCCAGGGTCAGTTCTTC.

This chain uses TRBV5-4 with TRBJ2-1, with D possibly TRBD2 on 5 matching bases. This CDR3 comprises 14 residues. In germline, CDR1 is SGHNT, CDR2 YYREEE (reference sequence). The germline V and J ends were trimmed by 2 bases and 9 bases, with 15 bases remaining between them. The CDR3 protein is CASSFITGNSEQFF. In DNA form, the CDR3 reads TGTGCCAGCAGCTTTATCACGGGAAACAGTGAGCAGTTCTTC.

For this clone: The junction departs from the called germline gene at one end, perhaps through a read error. The V and J genes are TRBV2 and TRBJ1-6; D is unclear. This CDR3 region has 15 residues. The germline V gene has CDR1 SNHLY and CDR2 FYNNEI. The CDR3 DNA reads as TGTGCCAGCAGAGAAGAGAGCTCCTATAATTCACCCCTCCACTTT. This encodes CASREESSYNSPLHF.

The chain couples TRBV7-7 to TRBJ2-1; D possibly corresponds to TRBD2 (5 bases). V lost 3 bases, J lost 3 bases, and 12 bases lay in between. The germline V gene has CDR1 SSHAT and CDR2 FNYEAQ (reference sequence). This CDR3 spans 15 amino acids. The CDR3 region is CASSLFMGDYNEQFF. The CDR3 DNA reads TGTGCCAGCAGCTTGTTCATGGGAGACTACAATGAGCAGTTCTTC.

The chain carries TRBV10-3 and TRBJ2-5; 10 bases are shared with TRBD2. The DNA matches TRBJ2-7 better at its end, which makes the J call doubtful. This CDR3 contains 14 residues. In germline, CDR1 is ENHRY, CDR2 SYGVKD. CDR3 sequence (DNA): TGTGCCACCAAGGCTAGCGGGGGCCACTACGAGCAGTACTTC. Its protein is CATKASGGHYEQYF.

V is TRBV5-8 and J is TRBJ2-7; 8 bases line up with TRBD1. The CDR3 spans 15 residues. V was clipped by 0 bases and J by 3 bases; unmatched bases: 5. Germline CDR1 and CDR2: SGHTS and YDEGEE. CDR3 bases: TGTGCCAGCAGCTTGGGACAGGGGAGGATCTACGAGCAGTACTTC. It specifies CASSLGQGRIYEQYF. Full variable domain (outside the CDR3, taken from reference TRBV5-8 and TRBJ2-7): EAGVTQSPTHLIKTRGQQATLRCSPISGHTSVYWYQQALGLGLQFLLWYDEGEERNRGNFPPRFSGRQFPNYSSELNVNALELEDSALYLCASSLGQGRIYEQYFGPGTRLTVT.

This chain joins TRBV30 and TRBJ1-1; 9 bases agree with TRBD1. CDR1 and CDR2 (germline): GTSNPN, SVGIG (reference sequence). V lost 2 bases and J lost 4; bases outside the gene matches: 5. CDR3 length equals 14 residues. This chain's CDR3 is CAWSKTGGSTEAFF. CDR3 bases: TGTGCCTGGAGTAAGACAGGGGGGTCCACTGAAGCTTTCTTT. Using reference TRBV30 and TRBJ1-1 for the parts outside the CDR3, the full variable domain is SQTIHQWPATLVQPVGSPLSLECTVEGTSNPNLYWYRQAAGRGLQLLFYSVGIGQISSEVPQNLSASRPQDRQFILSSKKLLLSDSGFYLCAWSKTGGSTEAFFGQGTRLTVV.

The CDR3 nucleotides read TGCGCCAGCAGCCAAGATGGCAGCTACGAGCAGTACTTC. Translation gives CASSQDGSYEQYF. The chain joins TRBV4-1 to TRBJ2-7; no clear D. This CDR3 is built from 13 residues. The V gene's germline CDR1 is MGHRA and CDR2 YSYEKL. V lost 0 bases and J lost 3, with 6 bases in between.

CDR3 sequence reads: CASSSPGTGHTEAFF. The CDR3 region has the DNA TGCGCCAGCAGCTCCCCCGGGACAGGGCACACTGAAGCTTTCTTT. The chain combines TRBV5-1 with TRBJ1-1; 9 positions agree with TRBD1. Germline V gene sequence: CDR1 SGHRS, CDR2 YFSETQ. The CDR3 totals 15 residues. Germline trimming cut 3 bases from V and 3 bases from J; bases unmatched to any gene: 6.